This T cell receptor beta chain was retrieved from a study of T cell changes during pregnancy in multiple sclerosis. Germline CDR1 MGHRA, CDR2 YSYEKL. V was trimmed by 0 bases and J by 0 bases, leaving 3 bases between them. This CDR3 contains 14 residues. Some clones are missing from TCRdb's copy, which holds only in-frame ones; the method was immunoSEQ multiplex PCR. The sample comprises tens of thousands of clones, roughly 93% of which are singletons, and around 1.7% rests with the top ten. This chain links TRBV4-1 with TRBJ1-5; D is unresolved. This TCR came from a female donor with multiple sclerosis, enrolled in a pregnancy study. The sequencing used peripheral blood, collected after pregnancy. Written as DNA, the CDR3 is TGCGCCAGCAGCCAAGACAGTAGCAATCAGCCCCAGCATTTT. Protein: CASSQDSSNQPQHF.